This T cell receptor beta chain was sequenced in a study of regulatory T cells in long-lasting Graves disease. Study-level findings and limits: In persistent patients, shared public clonotypes (more than 2,500) outnumbered those in new patients (around 1,000).

Worth noting for this clonotype: Its specificity is not known.

The CDR3 has 15 amino acids. V was pared by 9 bases and J by 5 bases, with 16 bases of the junction left unmatched. The germline V gene encodes CDR1 MDHEN and CDR2 SYDVKM. To make TCR beta libraries, researchers used iRepertoire HTBI primers and Arm-PCR of CDR3 regions. TCRdb independently ran MiXCR on the multiplex PCR reads; one entry per CDR3 protein. The table has fewer than 650,000 distinct CDR3 sequences, approximately 15% seen once. Time point given: newly diagnosed GD, antithyroid drugs for less than 3 months. Scientists built the TCR library using RNA that was extracted from PBMCs. Graves' disease diagnosis used American Thyroid Association guidelines. This same sample was also taken into another study, of T cells in Graves' hyperthyroidism and ophthalmopathy. As that report states: Through a model of 13 V-J features, ophthalmopathy was separated from stable hyperthyroidism.

The rearrangement uses TRBV28 and TRBJ2-7; 7 bases fit TRBD1. The receptor's source is a woman aged 25 to 45 with Graves disease. Sequenced material: peripheral blood mononuclear cells (PBMCs), taken at new diagnosis, from a patient treated with antithyroid drugs. The CDR3 region has the DNA TGTGCCAGTAAGTCGAGTCTACAGGGGTGGGACGAGCAGTACTTC. It codes for CASKSSLQGWDEQYF.